This TCR beta chain was captured by sequencing in a study of T cell repertoires in cytomegalovirus infection. Study summary: Shared public TCR beta signatures pointed to both CMV infection and a matching HLA type.

General study results and limits: Clonotype analysis showed dominance of the ex vivo response by HLA-C-restricted CMV-specific TCR beta clonotypes. Cumulated frequencies of public TCR beta families served to identify carriers of CMV plus the relevant HLA.

In the case of this clonotype: Its specificity is unknown.

TCRdb analysed the reads with MiXCR anew, one entry per CDR3 protein. Altogether roughly 310,000 distinct CDR3 sequences are present, 17% being singletons, with the ten largest covering around 13%. This clonotype originated in a human donor in good health (CMV status not recorded). Some clones in this sample may be carry-over from other donors' samples. The specimen sequenced was PBMCs.

In DNA, the CDR3 is TGTGCCAGCAGTTACTCAGACAGGGAGGTGGTAGGACAATATCAGCCCCAGCATTTT. Translated, it gives CASSYSDREVVGQYQPQHF. The genes are TRBV6-5 and TRBJ1-5, with 7 bases identical to TRBD1. Germline CDR1 MNHEY, CDR2 SVGAGI. The J segment lost 5 bases and the V segment lost 0 bases, leaving 16 bases of the junction unmatched. The CDR3 runs to 19 residues.